This section outlines one T cell receptor (delta chain) sequence together with its context. The antigen is undetermined. The protein given by TCRdb reflects a much larger clone and differs at residue 8 from this DNA's translation, likely from a read error; the protein shown is the DNA's translation. This sample is part of a study of γδ T cells in repeated Plasmodium falciparum infection. Study as a whole: Some Malian samples span acute malaria episodes; others come from no-transmission periods.

Flow sorting of PBMC yielded separate Vgamma9/Vdelta2+ and Vdelta2-negative gammadelta T cell populations for bulk repertoire analysis. Both TRG and TRD chains were sequenced from each sorted sample. TCRdb fed the multiplex PCR reads into CATT to redo clone calling. This table holds tens of thousands of delta-chain clones, approximately 1.5% found once. This CDR3 contains 21 residues. Germline CDR1 reads TVYSNPD; CDR2 reads GDNSRS (reference sequence). V was clipped by 4 bases and J by 2 bases; unmatched bases: 27. Study results and limitations: Vdelta2-negative gammadelta repertoires appeared less diverse and less shared in Malian than Australian children. Vdelta2-negative gammadelta repertoires, largely Vdelta1+, seemingly showed infection-driven waves of new clonal selection.

The source of this sequence is a pool of human donors (malaria-infected and uninfected, not separated). Source material: gamma-delta T cells from blood. The V call is TRDV3, the J call TRDJ1; 11 bases line up with TRDD3. TCRdb leaves out the J gene; it was filled in here by matching the DNA to germline. For the CDR3, the DNA is TGTGCCTCTAGAGTCCCCTTCCTTGGGGGATACGCGGGAGGTATAACCGATAAACTCATCTTT. Translated, it gives CASRVPFLGGYAGGITDKLIF.